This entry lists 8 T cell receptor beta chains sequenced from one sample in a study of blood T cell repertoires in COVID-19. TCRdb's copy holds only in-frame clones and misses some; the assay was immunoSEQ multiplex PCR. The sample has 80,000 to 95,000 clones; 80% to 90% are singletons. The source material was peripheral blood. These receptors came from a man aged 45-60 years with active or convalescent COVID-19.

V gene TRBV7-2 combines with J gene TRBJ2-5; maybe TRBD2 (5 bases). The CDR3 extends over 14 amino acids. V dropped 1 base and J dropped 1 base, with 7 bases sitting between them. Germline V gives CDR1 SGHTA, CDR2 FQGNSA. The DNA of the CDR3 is TGTGCCAGCAGCTTAGGGGGAGTCCAAGAGACCCAGTACTTC. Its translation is CASSLGGVQETQYF.

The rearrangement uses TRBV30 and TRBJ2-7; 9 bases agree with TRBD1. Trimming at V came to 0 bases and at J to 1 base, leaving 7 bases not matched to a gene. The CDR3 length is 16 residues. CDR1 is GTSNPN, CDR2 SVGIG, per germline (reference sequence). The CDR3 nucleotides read TGTGCCTGGAGTGTAGGGGCCGGGACAGGGTCCTACGAGCAGTACTTC. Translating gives CAWSVGAGTGSYEQYF. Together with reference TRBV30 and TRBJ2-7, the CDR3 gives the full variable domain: SQTIHQWPATLVQPVGSPLSLECTVEGTSNPNLYWYRQAAGRGLQLLFYSVGIGQISSEVPQNLSASRPQDRQFILSSKKLLLSDSGFYLCAWSVGAGTGSYEQYFGPGTRLTVT.

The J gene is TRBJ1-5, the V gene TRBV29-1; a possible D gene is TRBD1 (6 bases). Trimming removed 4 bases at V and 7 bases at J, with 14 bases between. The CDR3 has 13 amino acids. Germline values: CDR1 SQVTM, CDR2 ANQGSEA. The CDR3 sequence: CSVAGAPTQPQHF. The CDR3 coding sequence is TGCAGCGTTGCAGGGGCCCCCACGCAGCCCCAGCATTTT.

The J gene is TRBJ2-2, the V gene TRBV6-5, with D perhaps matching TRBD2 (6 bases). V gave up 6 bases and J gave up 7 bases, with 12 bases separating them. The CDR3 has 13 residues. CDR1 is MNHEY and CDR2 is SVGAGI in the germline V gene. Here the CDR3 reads CASSRREHGELFF. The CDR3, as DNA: TGTGCCAGCAGCCGACGGGAGCACGGGGAGCTGTTTTTT.

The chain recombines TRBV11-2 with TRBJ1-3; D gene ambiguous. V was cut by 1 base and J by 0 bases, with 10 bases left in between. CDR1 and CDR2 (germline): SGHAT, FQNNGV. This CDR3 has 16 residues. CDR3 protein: CASSLGPFDSGNTIYF. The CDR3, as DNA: TGTGCCAGCAGCTTAGGGCCGTTCGACTCTGGAAACACCATATATTTT.

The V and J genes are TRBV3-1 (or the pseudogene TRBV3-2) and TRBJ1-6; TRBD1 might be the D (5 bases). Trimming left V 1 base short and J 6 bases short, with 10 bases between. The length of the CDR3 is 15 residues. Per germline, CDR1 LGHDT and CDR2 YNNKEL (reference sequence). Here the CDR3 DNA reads TGTGCCAGCAGCCAAGCAGGGTACTCTAATTCACCCCTCCACTTT. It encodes CASSQAGYSNSPLHF.

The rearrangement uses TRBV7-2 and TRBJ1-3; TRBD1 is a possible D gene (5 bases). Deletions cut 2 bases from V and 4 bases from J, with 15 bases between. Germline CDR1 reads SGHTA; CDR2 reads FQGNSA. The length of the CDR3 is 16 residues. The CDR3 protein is CASSLTGGEAGNTIYF. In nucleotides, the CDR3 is TGTGCCAGCAGCTTAACGGGAGGGGAGGCAGGAAACACCATATATTTT.

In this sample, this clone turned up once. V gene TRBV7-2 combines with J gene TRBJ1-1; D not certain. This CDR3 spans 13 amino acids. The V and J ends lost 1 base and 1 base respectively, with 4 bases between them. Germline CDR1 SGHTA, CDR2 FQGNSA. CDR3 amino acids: CASSLGRNTEAFF. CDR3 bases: TGTGCCAGCAGCTTAGGCAGGAACACTGAAGCTTTCTTT.